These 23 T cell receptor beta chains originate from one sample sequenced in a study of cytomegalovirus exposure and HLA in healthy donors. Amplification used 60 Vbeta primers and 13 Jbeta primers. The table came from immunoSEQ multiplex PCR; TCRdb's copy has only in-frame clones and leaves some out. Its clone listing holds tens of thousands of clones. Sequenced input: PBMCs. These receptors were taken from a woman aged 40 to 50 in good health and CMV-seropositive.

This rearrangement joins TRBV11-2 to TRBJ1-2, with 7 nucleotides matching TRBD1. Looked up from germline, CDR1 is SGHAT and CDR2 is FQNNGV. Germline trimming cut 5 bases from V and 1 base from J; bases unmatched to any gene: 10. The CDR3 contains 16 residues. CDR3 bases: TGTGCCAGCAGCGGGTACCGGGACAGAGTTAACTATGGCTACACCTTC. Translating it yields CASSGYRDRVNYGYTF.

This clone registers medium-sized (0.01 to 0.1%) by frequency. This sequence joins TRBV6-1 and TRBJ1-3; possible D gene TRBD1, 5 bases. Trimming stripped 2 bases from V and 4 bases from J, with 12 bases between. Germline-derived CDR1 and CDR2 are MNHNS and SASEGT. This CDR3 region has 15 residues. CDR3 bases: TGTGCCAGCAGTGAAAGCAGGGCTAGAGGAAACACCATATATTTT. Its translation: CASSESRARGNTIYF.

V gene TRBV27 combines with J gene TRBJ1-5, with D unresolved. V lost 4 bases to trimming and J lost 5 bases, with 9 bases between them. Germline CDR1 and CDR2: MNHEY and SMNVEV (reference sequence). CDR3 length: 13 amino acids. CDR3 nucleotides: TGTGCCAGCAGTTATTACAGACATCAGCCCCAGCATTTT. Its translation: CASSYYRHQPQHF.

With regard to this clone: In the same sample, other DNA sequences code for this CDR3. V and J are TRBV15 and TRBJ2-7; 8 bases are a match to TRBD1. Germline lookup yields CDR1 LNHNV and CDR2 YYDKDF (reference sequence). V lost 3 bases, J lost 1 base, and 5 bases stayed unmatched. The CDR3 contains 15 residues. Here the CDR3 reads CATSRGGTGSYEQYF. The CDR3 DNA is TGTGCCACCAGCAGGGGCGGGACAGGATCCTACGAGCAGTACTTC.

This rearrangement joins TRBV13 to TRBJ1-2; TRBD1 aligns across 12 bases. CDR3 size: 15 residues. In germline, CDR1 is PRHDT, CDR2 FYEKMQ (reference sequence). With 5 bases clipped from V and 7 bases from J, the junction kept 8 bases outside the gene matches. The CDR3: CASSHWGQGAGGYTF. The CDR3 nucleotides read TGTGCCAGCAGCCACTGGGGACAGGGGGCTGGTGGCTACACCTTC. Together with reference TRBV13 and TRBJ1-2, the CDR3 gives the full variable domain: AAGVIQSPRHLIKEKRETATLKCYPIPRHDTVYWYQQGPGQDPQFLISFYEKMQSDKGSIPDRFSAQQFSDYHSELNMSSLELGDSALYFCASSHWGQGAGGYTFGSGTRLTVV.

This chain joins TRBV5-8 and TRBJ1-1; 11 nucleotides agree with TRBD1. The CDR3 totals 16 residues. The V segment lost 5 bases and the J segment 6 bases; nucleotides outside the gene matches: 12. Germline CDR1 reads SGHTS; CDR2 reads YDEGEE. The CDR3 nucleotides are TGTGCCAGCAGAACAGGACAGGGGGCAGGGTTCGCTGAAGCTTTCTTT. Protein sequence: CASRTGQGAGFAEAFF.

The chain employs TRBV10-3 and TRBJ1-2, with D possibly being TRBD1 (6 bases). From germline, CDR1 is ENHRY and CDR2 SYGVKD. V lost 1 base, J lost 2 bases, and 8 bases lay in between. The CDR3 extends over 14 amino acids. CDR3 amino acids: CAISEWTANYGYTF. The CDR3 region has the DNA TGTGCCATCAGTGAGTGGACAGCGAACTATGGCTACACCTTC.

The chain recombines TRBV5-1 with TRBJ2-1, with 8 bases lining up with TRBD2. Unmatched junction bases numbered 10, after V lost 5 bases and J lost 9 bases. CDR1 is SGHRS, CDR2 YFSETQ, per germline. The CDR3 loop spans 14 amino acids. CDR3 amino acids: CASRPALAEGEQFF. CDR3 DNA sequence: TGCGCCAGCAGACCTGCACTAGCGGAGGGTGAGCAGTTCTTC.

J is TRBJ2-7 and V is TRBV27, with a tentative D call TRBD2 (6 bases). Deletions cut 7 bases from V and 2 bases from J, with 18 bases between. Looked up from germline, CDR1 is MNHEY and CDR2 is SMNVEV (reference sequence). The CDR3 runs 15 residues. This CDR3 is CASNALAGRTYEQYF. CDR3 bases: TGTGCCAGCAATGCCCTGGCGGGAAGAACCTACGAGCAGTACTTC.

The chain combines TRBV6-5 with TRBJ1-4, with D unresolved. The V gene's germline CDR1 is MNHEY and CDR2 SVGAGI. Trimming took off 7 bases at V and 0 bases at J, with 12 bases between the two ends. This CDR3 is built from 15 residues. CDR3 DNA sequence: TGTGCCAGCAAAATCGAGGTTGCAACTAATGAAAAACTGTTTTTT. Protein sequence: CASKIEVATNEKLFF.

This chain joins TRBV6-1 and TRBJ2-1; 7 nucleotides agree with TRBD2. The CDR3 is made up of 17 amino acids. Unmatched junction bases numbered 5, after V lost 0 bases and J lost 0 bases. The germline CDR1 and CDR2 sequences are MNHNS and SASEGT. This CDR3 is CASSEALGGSSYNEQFF. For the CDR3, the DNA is TGTGCCAGCAGTGAAGCCCTGGGAGGGAGCTCCTACAATGAGCAGTTCTTC.

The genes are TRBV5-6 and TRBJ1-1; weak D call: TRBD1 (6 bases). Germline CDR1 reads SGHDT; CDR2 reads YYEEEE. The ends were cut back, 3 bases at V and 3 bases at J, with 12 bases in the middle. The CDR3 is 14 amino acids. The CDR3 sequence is CASSWTPGDTEAFF. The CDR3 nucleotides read TGTGCCAGCAGCTGGACCCCAGGGGACACTGAAGCTTTCTTT.

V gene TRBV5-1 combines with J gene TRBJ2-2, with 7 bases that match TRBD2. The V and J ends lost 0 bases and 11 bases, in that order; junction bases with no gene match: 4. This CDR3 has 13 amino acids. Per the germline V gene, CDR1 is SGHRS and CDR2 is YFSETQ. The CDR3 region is CASSLGQRGELFF. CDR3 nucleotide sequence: TGCGCCAGCAGCTTGGGGCAGCGGGGAGAGCTGTTTTTT.

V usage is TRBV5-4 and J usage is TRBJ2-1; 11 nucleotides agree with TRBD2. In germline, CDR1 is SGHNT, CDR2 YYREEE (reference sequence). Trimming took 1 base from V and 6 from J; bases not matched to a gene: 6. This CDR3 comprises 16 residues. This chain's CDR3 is CASSLRLAGPGNEQFF. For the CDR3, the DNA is TGTGCCAGCAGCTTGCGACTAGCGGGACCGGGCAATGAGCAGTTCTTC. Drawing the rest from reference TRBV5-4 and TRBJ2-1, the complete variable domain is ETGVTQSPTHLIKTRGQQVTLRCSSQSGHNTVSWYQQALGQGPQFIFQYYREEENGRGNFPPRFSGLQFPNYSSELNVNALELDDSALYLCASSLRLAGPGNEQFFGPGTRLTVL.

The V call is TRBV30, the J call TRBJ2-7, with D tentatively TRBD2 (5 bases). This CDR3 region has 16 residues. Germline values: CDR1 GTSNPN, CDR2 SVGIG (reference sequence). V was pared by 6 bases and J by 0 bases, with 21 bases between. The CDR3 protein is CACKTPGLPSSYEQYF. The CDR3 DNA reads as TGTGCCTGCAAAACCCCAGGACTCCCGAGCTCCTACGAGCAGTACTTC.

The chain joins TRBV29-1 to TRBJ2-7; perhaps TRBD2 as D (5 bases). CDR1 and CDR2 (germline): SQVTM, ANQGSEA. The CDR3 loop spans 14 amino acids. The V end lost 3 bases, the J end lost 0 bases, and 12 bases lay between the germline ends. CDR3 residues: CSVEKTGSSYEQYF. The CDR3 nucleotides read TGCAGCGTTGAGAAGACTGGGAGCTCCTACGAGCAGTACTTC.

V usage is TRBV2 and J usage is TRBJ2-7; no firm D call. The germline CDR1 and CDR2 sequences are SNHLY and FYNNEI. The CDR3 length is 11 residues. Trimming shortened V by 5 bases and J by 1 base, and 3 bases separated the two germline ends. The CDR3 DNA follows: TGTGCCAGCAGTCTTTCCTACGAGCAGTACTTC. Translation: CASSLSYEQYF.

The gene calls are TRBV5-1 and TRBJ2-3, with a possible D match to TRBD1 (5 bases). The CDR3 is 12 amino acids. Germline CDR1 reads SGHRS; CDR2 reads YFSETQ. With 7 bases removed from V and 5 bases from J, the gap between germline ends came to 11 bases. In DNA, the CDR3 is TGCGCCAGCTACTACACAGGAGATACGCAGTATTTT. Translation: CASYYTGDTQYF.

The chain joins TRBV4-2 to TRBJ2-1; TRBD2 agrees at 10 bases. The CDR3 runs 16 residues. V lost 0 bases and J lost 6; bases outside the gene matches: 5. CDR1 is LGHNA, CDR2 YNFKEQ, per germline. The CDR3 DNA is TGTGCCAGCAGCCAAGATAGGCTAGCGGGAGCCAATGAGCAGTTCTTC. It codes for CASSQDRLAGANEQFF.

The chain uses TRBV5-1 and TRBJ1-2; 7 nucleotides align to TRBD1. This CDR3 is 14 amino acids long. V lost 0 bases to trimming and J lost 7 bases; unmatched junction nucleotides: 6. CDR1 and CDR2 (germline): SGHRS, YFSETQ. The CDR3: CASSLGGDRVGYTF. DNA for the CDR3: TGCGCCAGCAGCTTGGGGGGCGACAGGGTTGGCTACACCTTC.

As DNA, the CDR3 is TGTGCCAGTAGTAACAGGGGCGGGAACACTGAAGCTTTCTTT. This sequence encodes CASSNRGGNTEAFF. This chain uses TRBV19 with TRBJ1-1, with TRBD1 identical over 7 bases. V was pared by 4 bases and J by 1 base, with 3 bases of the junction left unmatched. Germline values: CDR1 LNHDA, CDR2 SQIVND (reference sequence). This CDR3 contains 14 residues.

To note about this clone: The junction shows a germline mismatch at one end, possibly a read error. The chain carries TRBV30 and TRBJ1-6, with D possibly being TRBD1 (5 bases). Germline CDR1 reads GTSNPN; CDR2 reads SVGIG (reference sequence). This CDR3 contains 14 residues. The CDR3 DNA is TGTGCCCGGAGTCGGCCGGACAATAATTCACCCCTCCACTTT. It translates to CARSRPDNNSPLHF.

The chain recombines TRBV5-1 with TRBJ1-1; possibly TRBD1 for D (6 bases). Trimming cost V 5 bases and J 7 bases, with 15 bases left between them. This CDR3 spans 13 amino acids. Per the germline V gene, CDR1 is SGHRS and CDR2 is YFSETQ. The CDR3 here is CASSLLDSLEAFF. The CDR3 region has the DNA TGCGCCAGCAGTCTTCTGGACAGCCTTGAAGCTTTCTTT. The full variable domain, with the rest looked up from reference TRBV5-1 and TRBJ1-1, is KAGVTQTPRYLIKTRGQQVTLSCSPISGHRSVSWYQQTPGQGLQFLFEYFSETQRNKGNFPGRFSGRQFSNSRSEMNVSTLELGDSALYLCASSLLDSLEAFFGQGTRLTVV.